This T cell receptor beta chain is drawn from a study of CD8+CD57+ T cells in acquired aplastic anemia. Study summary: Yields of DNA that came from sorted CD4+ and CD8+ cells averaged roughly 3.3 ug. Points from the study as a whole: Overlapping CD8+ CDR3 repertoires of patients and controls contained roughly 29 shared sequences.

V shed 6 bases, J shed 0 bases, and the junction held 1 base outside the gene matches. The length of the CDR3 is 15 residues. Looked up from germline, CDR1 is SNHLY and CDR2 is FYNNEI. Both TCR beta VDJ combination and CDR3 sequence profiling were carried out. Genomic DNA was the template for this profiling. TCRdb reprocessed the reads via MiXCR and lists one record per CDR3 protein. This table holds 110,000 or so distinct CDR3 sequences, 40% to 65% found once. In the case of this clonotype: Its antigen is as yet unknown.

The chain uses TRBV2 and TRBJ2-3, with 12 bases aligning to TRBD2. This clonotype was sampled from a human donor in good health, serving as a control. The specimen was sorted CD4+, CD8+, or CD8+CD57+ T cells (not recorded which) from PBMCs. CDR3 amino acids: CASRGLAGSTDTQYF. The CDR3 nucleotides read TGTGCCAGCAGAGGACTAGCGGGAAGCACAGATACGCAGTATTTT.